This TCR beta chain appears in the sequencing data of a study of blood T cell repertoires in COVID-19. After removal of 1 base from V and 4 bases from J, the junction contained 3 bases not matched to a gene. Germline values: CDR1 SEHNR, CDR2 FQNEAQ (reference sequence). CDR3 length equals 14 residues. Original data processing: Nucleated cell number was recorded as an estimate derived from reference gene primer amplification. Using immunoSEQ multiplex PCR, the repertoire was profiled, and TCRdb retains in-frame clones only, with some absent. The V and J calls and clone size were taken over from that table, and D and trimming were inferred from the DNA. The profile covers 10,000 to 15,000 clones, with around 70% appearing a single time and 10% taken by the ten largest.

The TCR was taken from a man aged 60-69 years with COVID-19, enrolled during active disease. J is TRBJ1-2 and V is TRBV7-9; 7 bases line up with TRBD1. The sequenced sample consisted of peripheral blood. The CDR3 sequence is CASSLESGGYGYTF. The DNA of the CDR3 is TGTGCCAGCAGCTTAGAATCAGGGGGCTATGGCTACACCTTC. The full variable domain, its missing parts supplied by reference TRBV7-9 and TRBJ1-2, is DTGVSQNPRHKITKRGQNVTFRCDPISEHNRLYWYRQTLGQGPEFLTYFQNEAQLEKSRLLSDRFSAERPKGSFSTLEIQRTEQGDSAMYLCASSLESGGYGYTFGSGTRLTVV.